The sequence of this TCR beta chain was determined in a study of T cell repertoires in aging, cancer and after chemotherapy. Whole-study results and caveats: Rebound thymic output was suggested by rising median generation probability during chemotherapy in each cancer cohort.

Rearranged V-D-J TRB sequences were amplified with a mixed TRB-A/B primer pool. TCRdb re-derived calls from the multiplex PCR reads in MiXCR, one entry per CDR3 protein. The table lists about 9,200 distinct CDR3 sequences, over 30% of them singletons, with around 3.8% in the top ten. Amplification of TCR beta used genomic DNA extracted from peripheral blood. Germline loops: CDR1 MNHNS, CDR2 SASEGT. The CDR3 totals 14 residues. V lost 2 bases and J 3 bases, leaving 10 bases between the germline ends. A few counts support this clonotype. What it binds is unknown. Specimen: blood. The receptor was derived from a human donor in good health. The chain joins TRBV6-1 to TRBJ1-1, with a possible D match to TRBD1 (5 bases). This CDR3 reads CASSEIGGYTEAFF. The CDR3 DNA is TGTGCCAGCAGTGAAATTGGGGGTTACACTGAAGCTTTCTTT.